This TCR beta chain stems from a study of T cell responses to AZD1222 COVID-19 vaccine. Study-wide context: Pooled in the analysis were second doses at about 4 or about 12 weeks.

Study outcomes and limitations: Spike-specific TCR depth and breadth grew after two AZD1222 doses. Unmutated regions of variants are reportedly targeted by nearly half of spike-specific TCRs. Only a handful of AZD1222 recipients, six or seven in all, had baseline seropositivity.

With 6 bases removed from V and 4 bases from J, the gap between germline ends came to 18 bases. The CDR3 totals 15 residues. The V gene's germline CDR1 is MDHEN and CDR2 SYDVKM. Notes on this clone: What it recognizes is unknown.

The data were produced by immunoSEQ multiplex PCR, yet TCRdb's version contains in-frame clones alone and is incomplete. The table lists about 140,000 clones, 75% to 95% of them singletons. Specimen: peripheral blood, collected on day 0 of AZD1222 vaccination. The sequence was obtained from an adult in good health. The chain carries TRBV28 and TRBJ1-2; tentatively, D is TRBD1 (5 bases). The chain's CDR3 is CASSTGPSFLYGYTF. CDR3 DNA: TGTGCCAGCAGCACGGGACCTTCTTTCCTCTATGGCTACACCTTC.